The clone carrying this T cell receptor beta chain was counted only a few times. This sample was included in a study of T cells in Graves' hyperthyroidism and ophthalmopathy. There were TCR beta CDR3 regions amplified from RNA transcripts. HTBI primers were used for first-round RT-PCR of the TCR CDR3. One entry per CDR3 protein, called by TCRdb with MiXCR from the multiplex PCR reads. The repertoire holds 800,000 or so distinct CDR3 sequences, with approximately 40% as singletons. V was clipped by 6 bases and J by 5 bases, with 10 bases between them. The germline V gene encodes CDR1 MNHNS and CDR2 SASEGT. This CDR3 has 12 amino acids.

This receptor was identified in a man aged 18 to 30 with Graves' hyperthyroidism. The sequencing sample was made of blood. The chain uses TRBV6-1 and TRBJ1-1; no reliable D call. This CDR3 reads CASRKRGTEAFF. The CDR3 region has the DNA TGTGCCAGCAGAAAGCGCGGGACTGAAGCTTTCTTT.